Presented here are 11 T cell receptor beta chains from one specimen sequenced in a study of low-dose radiotherapy and immunotherapy resistance in tumors (dated by TCRdb to between 2021 and 2023). The time point label here, explained by the study, means: after trial treatment. The sample's treatment or condition label, in plain terms: LDRT plus nivolumab, ipilimumab, low-dose cyclophosphamide and aspirin (RACIN trial). These reads were obtained on an Illumina HiSeq 2500. First-strand cDNA was synthesized using Superscript III and a set of TRAV- and TRBV-specific primers, so that both TCRalpha and TCRbeta chains were covered. TCRs were amplified with Phusion for approximately 21 PCR cycles, with a constant-region primer paired with the adapter attached to the V primers. TCRdb trimmed public reads at Q25 via fastp, called clones via MiXCR and kept in-frame beta chains. Each record represents a unique CDR3 protein, reported with the most common genes and DNA among its rows. The sample records about 100,000 distinct CDR3 sequences, 20% of which are singletons. 4.1% of the sample comes from the top ten.

The source material was PBMCs, sampled after low-dose radiotherapy plus immunotherapy. The source of these receptors is a male donor with prostate cancer.

This clonotype was counted many times. The chain combines TRBV24-1 with TRBJ2-2; no reliable D call. Germline values: CDR1 KGHDR, CDR2 SFDVKD. Trimming cost V 1 base and J 6 bases, with 2 bases left between them. This CDR3 region has 12 residues. The CDR3 DNA reads TGTGCCACCAGTGATTTCCCCGGGGAGCTGTTTTTT. Protein sequence: CATSDFPGELFF.

This clonotype has ten or more counts. This chain connects TRBV5-1 to TRBJ1-4; 9 bases agree with TRBD1. The CDR3 has 13 residues. The V and J ends lost 0 bases and 10 bases, in that order; junction bases with no gene match: 1. The germline V gene has CDR1 SGHRS and CDR2 YFSETQ. The CDR3 spells CASSLGQGGKLFF. The CDR3 DNA reads TGCGCCAGCAGCTTGGGACAGGGGGGAAAACTGTTTTTT.

In DNA form, the CDR3 reads TGTGCCAGCGTACCGGGACAGAACACCGGGGAGCTGTTTTTT. Encoded protein: CASVPGQNTGELFF. The chain carries TRBV6-5 and TRBJ2-2; possible D gene TRBD1, 6 bases. CDR3 length: 14 amino acids. Trimming left V 8 bases short and J 1 base short, with 11 bases between. Germline V gene data show CDR1 as MNHEY and CDR2 as SVGAGI.

This clonotype has at least ten counts. V gene TRBV4-2 combines with J gene TRBJ1-5; 10 nucleotides line up with TRBD1. In germline, CDR1 is LGHNA, CDR2 YNFKEQ. There are 16 residues in the CDR3. The V and J ends lost 2 bases and 3 bases, in that order; junction bases with no gene match: 4. CDR3 bases: TGTGCCAGCAGCCAACCGGGACAGGGGCTCAATCAGCCCCAGCATTTT. It is translated as CASSQPGQGLNQPQHF.

This clonotype appeared many times. The rearrangement joins TRBV20-1 to TRBJ2-7; no clear D. The CDR3 has 16 amino acids. Germline CDR1 and CDR2: DFQATT and SNEGSKA (reference sequence). The V end was cut by 3 bases, the J end by 0 bases, with 18 bases between. In DNA, the CDR3 is TGCAGTGCTAGTAGGGTGGGGTCAGAAAGCTCCTACGAGCAGTACTTC. As protein: CSASRVGSESSYEQYF.

This clonotype appeared many times. This sequence joins TRBV6-2 or TRBV6-3 and TRBJ1-5; maybe TRBD1 (6 bases). CDR3 length: 13 residues. Trimming removed 6 bases at V and 7 bases at J, with 13 bases between. Germline values: CDR1 MNHEY, CDR2 SVGEGT. For the CDR3, the DNA is TGTGCCAGCAGGCTCACAGGGAACCAGCCCCAGCATTTT. Translating it yields CASRLTGNQPQHF.

This clonotype appeared many times. The chain combines TRBV15 with TRBJ1-2; D call uncertain. V lost 5 bases, J lost 3 bases, and 13 bases lay in between. Germline CDR1 reads LNHNV; CDR2 reads YYDKDF (reference sequence). The length of the CDR3 is 14 residues. The CDR3 protein is CATSRAGSDYGYTF. Written as DNA, the CDR3 is TGTGCCACCAGCCGGGCGGGGAGCGACTATGGCTACACCTTC.

This clonotype has more than one count but fewer than ten. A far larger clone is just one base off, so this is likely a read error. The rearrangement links TRBV11-2 to TRBJ2-3; D is unclear. The V end was cut by 6 bases, the J end by 1 base, with 8 bases between. In germline, CDR1 is SGHAT, CDR2 FQNNGV. This CDR3 is built from 13 residues. In nucleotides, the CDR3 is TGTGCCAGCAGGAGGAGCGGCACAGATACGCAGTATTTT. Its translation is CASRRSGTDTQYF.

This clonotype was seen repeatedly, ten times or more. V usage is TRBV4-1 and J usage is TRBJ1-1, with D perhaps TRBD1 (6 bases). The germline V gene has CDR1 MGHRA and CDR2 YSYEKL. Deletions cut 1 base from V and 1 base from J, with 13 bases between. This CDR3 spans 16 amino acids. Here the CDR3 reads CASSQGEFRGNTEAFF. CDR3 DNA: TGCGCCAGCAGCCAAGGAGAATTCAGGGGGAACACTGAAGCTTTCTTT.

This clonotype was counted many times. DNA for the CDR3: TGCGCCAGCAGACCCCGATGCCTAGCGGGGGGGCCGACAGATACGCAGTATTTT. It translates to CASRPRCLAGGPTDTQYF. The V gene is TRBV23-1, the J gene TRBJ2-3; TRBD2 matches 12 bases. TRBV23-1 is known as an ORF, though its function is uncertain. This CDR3 is 18 amino acids long. Trimming took 6 bases from V and 3 from J; bases not matched to a gene: 13.

The gene calls are TRBV5-1 and TRBJ2-3; possible D gene TRBD2, 5 bases. V gave up 3 bases and J gave up 1 base, with 15 bases separating them. Germline V gene lookup returns CDR1 SGHRS and CDR2 YFSETQ. This CDR3 is built from 16 residues. The CDR3 loop reads CASSYAGAQRTDTQYF. As DNA, the CDR3 is TGCGCCAGCAGCTACGCGGGCGCCCAGCGCACAGATACGCAGTATTTT.